These 22 T cell receptor beta chains came from one sample sequenced in a study of shared clonotypes between healthy human individuals. Clones were sequenced by immunoSEQ multiplex PCR, and TCRdb holds only the in-frame ones, with some missing. The profile shows about 1 million clones, 75% of them singletons. What was sequenced was memory CD4+ T cells sorted from blood. Subset specified: CD45RA-negative fraction. Every receptor here comes from a man between 18 and 29 years old in good health.

The chain couples TRBV5-5 to TRBJ2-7; 8 nucleotides agree with TRBD2. CDR3 length: 14 amino acids. V was clipped by 8 bases and J by 2 bases; unmatched bases: 9. Germline lookup yields CDR1 SGHKS and CDR2 YYEKEE (reference sequence). The CDR3 here is CASSGGGPPYEQYF. For the CDR3, the DNA is TGTGCCAGTTCCGGCGGGGGGCCTCCCTACGAGCAGTACTTC.

The rearrangement links TRBV19 to TRBJ1-5; no firm D call. Germline CDR1 LNHDA, CDR2 SQIVND (reference sequence). The CDR3 runs 14 residues. CDR3 sequence: CAARQPNSNQPQHF. The DNA for the CDR3 is TGTGCTGCCCGTCAGCCGAATAGCAATCAGCCCCAGCATTTT.

The chain recombines TRBV19 with TRBJ1-2, with D unresolved. Germline V gene data show CDR1 as LNHDA and CDR2 as SQIVND (reference sequence). CDR3 length: 15 amino acids. The ends were cut back, 3 bases at V and 7 bases at J, with 18 bases in the middle. The CDR3 loop reads CASSIHEITVGGYTF. The CDR3 DNA follows: TGTGCCAGTAGTATTCACGAGATAACGGTCGGTGGCTACACCTTC.

The chain employs TRBV19 and TRBJ1-1; 7 bases align to TRBD1. CDR1 and CDR2 (germline): LNHDA, SQIVND (reference sequence). Germline trimming cut 5 bases from V and 6 bases from J; bases unmatched to any gene: 9. The CDR3 runs to 14 residues. The DNA of the CDR3 is TGTGCCAGTAGTGAGGGACAGCGGGGGCCTGAAGCTTTCTTT. Protein product: CASSEGQRGPEAFF.

This chain uses TRBV5-5 with TRBJ2-6, with unresolved D. The germline gives CDR1 SGHKS, CDR2 YYEKEE (reference sequence). This CDR3 is built from 15 residues. V lost 3 bases to trimming and J lost 0 bases, with 7 bases between them. CDR3 amino acids: CASSSTDSGANVLTF. CDR3 nucleotides: TGTGCCAGCAGCTCGACCGACTCTGGGGCCAACGTCCTGACTTTC. Using reference TRBV5-5 and TRBJ2-6 for the parts outside the CDR3, the full variable domain is DAGVTQSPTHLIKTRGQQVTLRCSPISGHKSVSWYQQVLGQGPQFIFQYYEKEERGRGNFPDRFSARQFPNYSSELNVNALLLGDSALYLCASSSTDSGANVLTFGAGSRLTVL.

The rearrangement joins TRBV7-9 to TRBJ2-5; 12 bases fit TRBD2. The CDR3 spans 17 residues. Losses at the gene ends were 1 base for V and 5 bases for J; bases not matched to a gene: 8. Germline V gene sequence: CDR1 SEHNR, CDR2 FQNEAQ (reference sequence). The CDR3 DNA sequence: TGTGCCAGCAGCTTAGAAACTAGCGGGAGGACCAGGGAGACCCAGTACTTC. Its protein product is CASSLETSGRTRETQYF. The full variable domain, with the rest looked up from reference TRBV7-9 and TRBJ2-5, is DTGVSQNPRHKITKRGQNVTFRCDPISEHNRLYWYRQTLGQGPEFLTYFQNEAQLEKSRLLSDRFSAERPKGSFSTLEIQRTEQGDSAMYLCASSLETSGRTRETQYFGPGTRLLVL.

With regard to this clone: Within the sample, other DNA sequences also encode this same CDR3. This chain connects TRBV5-6 to TRBJ1-3; D unclear. The ends were cut back, 1 base at V and 4 bases at J, with 9 bases in the middle. This CDR3 has 14 amino acids. Germline loops: CDR1 SGHDT, CDR2 YYEEEE. The chain's CDR3 is CASSLWETGNTIYF. CDR3 sequence (DNA): TGTGCCAGCAGCTTGTGGGAGACAGGAAACACCATATATTTT. The complete variable domain, with remaining parts taken from reference TRBV5-6 and TRBJ1-3, reads DAGVTQSPTHLIKTRGQQVTLRCSPKSGHDTVSWYQQALGQGPQFIFQYYEEEERQRGNFPDRFSGHQFPNYSSELNVNALLLGDSALYLCASSLWETGNTIYFGEGSWLTVV.

This chain connects TRBV5-1 to TRBJ2-2; TRBD1 aligns across 7 bases. V shed 7 bases and J 6 bases; nucleotides not matched to a gene: 6. The CDR3 length is 13 residues. Germline values: CDR1 SGHRS, CDR2 YFSETQ. As DNA, the CDR3 is TGCGCCAGCCGACAGGGTTCGCCCGGGGAGCTGTTTTTT. Translated: CASRQGSPGELFF.

This clone turned up a few times. Different DNA sequences within this sample yield the same CDR3. This chain uses TRBV5-1 with TRBJ2-7; no clear D. Per germline, CDR1 SGHRS and CDR2 YFSETQ. The CDR3 consists of 11 residues. V lost 4 bases, J lost 3 bases, and 5 bases lay in between. CDR3 region: CASSLNYEQYF. DNA for the CDR3: TGCGCCAGCAGCCTGAACTACGAGCAGTACTTC.

The chain employs TRBV10-2 and TRBJ2-2, with D possibly being TRBD2 (6 bases). CDR1 and CDR2 from the germline V gene are WSHSY and SAAADI. V lost 7 bases and J lost 4, with 22 bases in between. The CDR3 has 17 amino acids. The CDR3 sequence is CASTDSGGGWGTGELFF. CDR3 sequence (DNA): TGCGCCAGCACAGATAGCGGTGGGGGTTGGGGCACCGGGGAGCTGTTTTTT.

This clone has only a few counts. The chain has TRBV30 and TRBJ2-7; 8 bases fit TRBD1. Germline V gives CDR1 GTSNPN, CDR2 SVGIG (reference sequence). The ends lost 0 bases at V and 3 bases at J; junction bases unmatched: 7. This CDR3 has 15 residues. The CDR3 spells CAWSVRQGQGYEQYF. For the CDR3, the DNA is TGTGCCTGGAGTGTCAGACAGGGGCAGGGCTACGAGCAGTACTTC.

There are a few counts of this clone. CDR3 coding DNA: TGTGCCAGCCTGCCGGGATACCCCGGCAATACGCAGTATTTT. Its translation is CASLPGYPGNTQYF. The chain recombines TRBV2 with TRBJ2-3; tentative D call: TRBD2 (5 bases). Germline V gene sequence: CDR1 SNHLY, CDR2 FYNNEI. This CDR3 region has 14 residues. The germline V and J ends were trimmed by 8 bases and 7 bases, with 19 bases remaining between them.

The chain combines TRBV4-1 with TRBJ2-3, with 16 bases that match TRBD2. The germline V gene encodes CDR1 MGHRA and CDR2 YSYEKL. Trimming at V came to 5 bases and at J to 4 bases, leaving 9 bases not matched to a gene. The CDR3 runs to 18 residues. The CDR3, as DNA: TGCGCCAGCAGCGGCTCGGGACTAGCGGGAGGGCTGGCAGATACGCAGTATTTT. Protein product: CASSGSGLAGGLADTQYF.

Of note for this clone: Other DNA sequences in this sample translate to the same CDR3. The chain has TRBV7-6 and TRBJ1-4; 10 nucleotides match TRBD1. The V segment lost 5 bases and the J segment 5 bases; nucleotides outside the gene matches: 2. Per germline, CDR1 SGHVS and CDR2 FNYEAQ. This CDR3 comprises 14 residues. CDR3 DNA: TGTGCCAGCAGCCGGACAGGGGGGAATGAAAAACTGTTTTTT. Translation gives CASSRTGGNEKLFF.

V gene TRBV28 combines with J gene TRBJ1-1, with D hard to call. Germline V gene lookup returns CDR1 MDHEN and CDR2 SYDVKM. This CDR3 spans 18 amino acids. Trimming cost V 6 bases and J 6 bases, with 29 bases left between them. The CDR3 DNA reads as TGTGCCAGCAGCTCCTTCGCTGGCCGGAGGGTGATCTCTCCTGAAGCTTTCTTT. Protein product: CASSSFAGRRVISPEAFF.

This CDR3 reads CASSNRRITYEQYF. The CDR3 nucleotides are TGTGCCAGCAGCAACCGACGGATTACCTACGAGCAGTACTTC. The gene calls are TRBV21-1 and TRBJ2-7. TRBV21-1 is a pseudogene segment. The CDR3 totals 14 residues.

This clone showed up just a few times. The V and J genes are TRBV16 and TRBJ1-2, with D uncertain. Trimming pared 4 bases from V and 7 bases from J, leaving 7 bases between. Looked up from germline, CDR1 is KGHSY and CDR2 is FQNENV. This CDR3 region has 11 residues. CDR3 coding DNA: TGTGCCAGCAGCCCCATTTCTGGCTACACCTTC. Protein product: CASSPISGYTF.

The V call is TRBV5-8, the J call TRBJ2-2; 9 bases fit TRBD1. Trimming took 4 bases from V and 7 from J; bases not matched to a gene: 8. The CDR3 runs 15 residues. The germline V gene has CDR1 SGHTS and CDR2 YDEGEE. In nucleotides, the CDR3 is TGTGCCAGCAGCCAGGGACAGGGTTTTATCGGGGAGCTGTTTTTT. Amino acids: CASSQGQGFIGELFF.

This chain uses TRBV2 with TRBJ2-3; 7 nucleotides align to TRBD2. Germline CDR1 is SNHLY and CDR2 is FYNNEI. The CDR3 consists of 11 residues. The V segment lost 8 bases and the J segment 4 bases; nucleotides outside the gene matches: 0. The CDR3 DNA is TGTGCCAGCGCGGGGGCAGATACGCAGTATTTT. Its protein product is CASAGADTQYF.

The sample holds many counts of this clone. V is TRBV5-6 and J is TRBJ1-2, with TRBD1 identical over 10 bases. This CDR3 comprises 16 residues. Germline V gives CDR1 SGHDT, CDR2 YYEEEE. V lost 1 base, J lost 5 bases, and 8 bases stayed unmatched. For the CDR3, the DNA is TGTGCCAGCAGCTTGCTTGATGGGACAGGGGTGTATGGCTACACCTTC. This encodes CASSLLDGTGVYGYTF.

As concerns this clone: Other DNA sequences in this sample translate to the same CDR3. The chain couples TRBV4-1 to TRBJ1-5; 8 bases are shared with TRBD1. Germline loops: CDR1 MGHRA, CDR2 YSYEKL. J lost 5 bases, V lost 0 bases, and 9 bases had no gene match. This CDR3 contains 17 residues. DNA for the CDR3: TGCGCCAGCAGCCAAGATCGTCGGCAGGGGGCCGATCAGCCCCAGCATTTT. Translation: CASSQDRRQGADQPQHF.

This chain links TRBV27 with TRBJ2-5, with D maybe TRBD2 (6 bases). The CDR3 has 15 residues. With 5 bases removed from V and 5 bases from J, the gap between germline ends came to 18 bases. CDR1 MNHEY and CDR2 SMNVEV come from the germline V gene (reference sequence). As DNA, the CDR3 is TGTGCCAGCAGTCAGGAGGGACTGGCGGCGGAGACCCAGTACTTC. Protein sequence: CASSQEGLAAETQYF.